This entry lists 10 T cell receptor beta chains sequenced from one sample in a study of T cell repertoires in ileal Crohn's disease (dated by TCRdb to the late 2010s). In the paper's terms, the time point label means: neoterminal ileum biopsy at postoperative endoscopy, about 6 months after surgery. Libraries were made using the immunoSEQ multiplex PCR assay. TCRdb obtained this table from immuneACCESS and retained in-frame rearrangements with V and J assigned. These tables miss some clones; where compared with another copy, unresolved V genes account for less than half of the shortfall, and the remainder is unexplained. The sample contains about 62,000 clones, roughly nine tenths of them found a single time. The top ten clonotypes cover roughly 2% of the sample. Sequenced sample: ileal tissue. The receptors were gathered from an adult with Crohn's disease.

This clone came up a few times. J is TRBJ2-1 and V is TRBV5-1; 10 bases map to TRBD2. Germline assignment: CDR1 SGHRS and CDR2 YFSETQ. This CDR3 has 16 amino acids. The J segment lost 5 bases and the V segment lost 0 bases, leaving 5 bases of the junction unmatched. The CDR3 DNA reads as TGCGCCAGCAGCTTGGGTCAACTAGCGGGAAACAATGAGCAGTTCTTC. Its protein is CASSLGQLAGNNEQFF.

The chain has TRBV11-3 and TRBJ2-6; D gene unclear. The CDR3 has 15 residues. The germline CDR1 and CDR2 sequences are SGHNT and YENEEA. V was cut by 4 bases and J by 1 base, with 8 bases left in between. The CDR3 protein is CASSSKASGANVLTF. The CDR3 coding sequence is TGTGCCAGCAGCTCCAAAGCGTCTGGGGCCAACGTCCTGACTTTC.

The chain joins TRBV7-9 to TRBJ1-5, with unresolved D. V was cut by 3 bases and J by 0 bases, with 21 bases left in between. The CDR3 is made up of 19 amino acids. The germline V gene encodes CDR1 SEHNR and CDR2 FQNEAQ (reference sequence). The CDR3 sequence is CASSFYGLSGDHSNQPQHF. CDR3 nucleotide sequence: TGTGCCAGCAGCTTTTATGGGTTGTCGGGAGACCATAGCAATCAGCCCCAGCATTTT.

The count of this clone is one. The chain carries TRBV4-2 and TRBJ1-3, with a possible D match to TRBD1 (5 bases). The CDR3 consists of 17 residues. Germline V gene sequence: CDR1 LGHNA, CDR2 YNFKEQ. Trimming removed 0 bases from V and 4 bases from J, with 16 bases in between. The CDR3 reads CASSQELLGGGGNTIYF. For the CDR3, the DNA is TGTGCCAGCAGCCAAGAGCTCTTGGGGGGTGGAGGAAACACCATATATTTT.

This clone occurred once. V usage is TRBV7-9 and J usage is TRBJ2-1; D might be TRBD1 (5 bases). V shed 1 base and J shed 4 bases, with 11 bases lying between them. CDR1 SEHNR and CDR2 FQNEAQ come from the germline V gene (reference sequence). The CDR3 runs 15 residues. CDR3 nucleotides: TGTGCCAGCAGCTTAGTGCAGGGCCGATACAATGAGCAGTTCTTC. Its protein is CASSLVQGRYNEQFF.

The chain is built from TRBV19 and TRBJ2-5; 8 positions agree with TRBD1. V shed 3 bases and J 0 bases; nucleotides not matched to a gene: 6. Germline assignment: CDR1 LNHDA and CDR2 SQIVND (reference sequence). This CDR3 comprises 16 residues. The CDR3 DNA sequence: TGTGCCAGTAGTATGCCAGGGGGCAGGTACCAAGAGACCCAGTACTTC. Residues: CASSMPGGRYQETQYF.

V and J are TRBV21-1 and TRBJ2-3; TRBD2, the D gene given by the table, was not confirmed from the DNA. TRBV21-1 is designated a pseudogene. The CDR3 has 12 amino acids. The CDR3 protein is CASSNLRDTQYF. The CDR3 nucleotides read TGTGCCAGCAGCAATCTCCGGGATACGCAGTATTTT.

This chain uses TRBV2 with TRBJ2-7; 9 bases fit TRBD2. Germline V lookup: CDR1 SNHLY, CDR2 FYNNEI. CDR3 length: 16 amino acids. V lost 4 bases and J lost 4; bases outside the gene matches: 11. The CDR3 coding sequence is TGTGCCAGCAGTGGAGTCGGCGGGAGGGCTCGATACGAGCAGTACTTC. Its protein product is CASSGVGGRARYEQYF.

The chain employs TRBV27 and TRBJ1-2, with no clear D. The CDR3 has 13 residues. The germline V gene encodes CDR1 MNHEY and CDR2 SMNVEV (reference sequence). V lost 5 bases and J 4 bases, leaving 11 bases between the germline ends. The CDR3 reads CASSQKEGYGYTF. The CDR3 DNA is TGTGCCAGCAGTCAGAAAGAGGGCTATGGCTACACCTTC.

The genes are TRBV4-1 and TRBJ2-5, with 9 nucleotides matching TRBD2. Looked up from germline, CDR1 is MGHRA and CDR2 is YSYEKL. CDR3 length: 20 residues. The V segment lost 4 bases and the J segment 0 bases; nucleotides outside the gene matches: 18. CDR3 protein: CASSRAAQRGALPYQETQYF. CDR3 in DNA: TGCGCCAGCAGCCGGGCCGCCCAGCGGGGGGCCCTACCATACCAAGAGACCCAGTACTTC.